This TCR beta chain was sequenced during a study of control samples from healthy donors and cancer patients. Sequencing used immunoSEQ multiplex PCR; TCRdb keeps in-frame clones, though not all of them. The table includes approximately 160,000 clones, roughly 94% detected once. This CDR3 is 13 amino acids long. Germline loops: CDR1 DFQATT, CDR2 SNEGSKA (reference sequence). V was cut by 3 bases and J by 0 bases, with 6 bases left in between. Input material: blood. This TCR was sampled from a woman aged 18-35 years in good health. The rearrangement uses TRBV20-1 and TRBJ1-3; D is undetermined. CDR3 loop: CSASSPSGNTIYF. CDR3 sequence (DNA): TGCAGTGCTAGTAGCCCCTCTGGAAACACCATATATTTT.